These 30 T cell receptor beta chains originate from one sample sequenced in a study of cytomegalovirus exposure and HLA in healthy donors. PCR was performed using 60 Vbeta and 13 Jbeta primers. Measured with immunoSEQ multiplex PCR; TCRdb has only the in-frame clones, and not every one. The profile covers approximately 88,000 clones, with over 60% appearing a single time and 5% to 5.5% taken by the ten largest. Sequences were obtained from PBMCs. These receptors were obtained from a young man in good health and CMV-seropositive.

The chain is built from TRBV20-1 and TRBJ2-2; D gene unclear. V shed 0 bases and J shed 7 bases, with 3 bases lying between them. Germline V gives CDR1 DFQATT, CDR2 SNEGSKA (reference sequence). This CDR3 region has 11 residues. CDR3 DNA sequence: TGCAGTGCTAGAGATAACGGGGAGCTGTTTTTT. The encoded protein is CSARDNGELFF.

This clone was detected a few times. The J gene is TRBJ2-5, the V gene TRBV29-1; 11 bases line up with TRBD1. CDR1 SQVTM and CDR2 ANQGSEA come from the germline V gene. J lost 4 bases, V lost 8 bases, and 9 bases had no gene match. CDR3 length equals 14 residues. CDR3 sequence reads: CSTLRDRGRETQYF. The CDR3 region has the DNA TGCAGCACCCTCCGGGACAGGGGGAGAGAGACCCAGTACTTC.

V and J are TRBV19 and TRBJ1-6; 8 bases map to TRBD1. CDR3 size: 17 residues. J lost 6 bases, V lost 5 bases, and 12 bases had no gene match. Germline V gives CDR1 LNHDA, CDR2 SQIVND (reference sequence). CDR3 amino acids: CASSARTGNGVNSPLHF. CDR3 bases: TGTGCCAGTAGTGCACGGACAGGGAATGGGGTTAATTCACCCCTCCACTTT.

The chain carries TRBV6-1 and TRBJ1-3, with D perhaps matching TRBD1 (6 bases). CDR1 MNHNS and CDR2 SASEGT come from the germline V gene. V lost 6 bases and J 7 bases, leaving 13 bases between the germline ends. The CDR3 has 13 amino acids. The CDR3 is CASRRDRWNTIYF. The CDR3 DNA is TGTGCCAGCAGGAGAGACAGGTGGAACACCATATATTTT.

The chain employs TRBV5-1 and TRBJ2-1; perhaps TRBD2 as D (5 bases). This CDR3 contains 15 residues. Per germline, CDR1 SGHRS and CDR2 YFSETQ. The germline V and J ends were trimmed by 4 bases and 7 bases, with 18 bases remaining between them. In nucleotides, the CDR3 is TGCGCCAGCAGCCGGAGCGGAGAGGGTTATAATGAGCAGTTCTTC. Translated: CASSRSGEGYNEQFF.

The chain has TRBV27 and TRBJ1-1; D is perhaps TRBD1 (5 bases). Deletions cut 6 bases from V and 0 bases from J, with 11 bases between. The length of the CDR3 is 14 residues. Per the germline V gene, CDR1 is MNHEY and CDR2 is SMNVEV (reference sequence). The CDR3 DNA reads as TGTGCCAGCAGACCCCAGGGAATGAACACTGAAGCTTTCTTT. It is translated as CASRPQGMNTEAFF.

This clone was seen a handful of times. The chain couples TRBV7-8 to TRBJ1-2; D may be TRBD1 (5 bases). The CDR3 is 15 amino acids. Germline lookup yields CDR1 SGHVS and CDR2 FQNEAQ. V was shortened by 3 bases and J by 0 bases, with 11 bases between the two germline ends. In DNA, the CDR3 is TGTGCCAGCAGCTTGATAGAGACAGCTAACTATGGCTACACCTTC. Amino acid sequence: CASSLIETANYGYTF.

CDR3 sequence (DNA): TGTGCCAGCAGCCAGGAGGTGGCCACTGAAGCTTTCTTT. Translation gives CASSQEVATEAFF. The chain couples TRBV9 to TRBJ1-1; D not certain. Trimming pared 4 bases from V and 4 bases from J, leaving 11 bases between. The germline V gene has CDR1 SGDLS and CDR2 YYNGEE. The CDR3 is 13 amino acids.

V usage is TRBV28 and J usage is TRBJ2-7; 9 nucleotides align to TRBD2. CDR1 and CDR2 from the germline V gene are MDHEN and SYDVKM. Losses at the gene ends were 10 bases for V and 4 bases for J; bases not matched to a gene: 8. The CDR3 contains 13 residues. The CDR3 DNA reads TGTGCCACCCGAGCGGGAGGTCCATACGAGCAGTACTTC. Protein sequence: CATRAGGPYEQYF.

The rearrangement links TRBV5-4 to TRBJ1-1, with TRBD1 matching over 9 bases. Trimming cost V 6 bases and J 1 base; bases outside gene matches: 10. CDR1 SGHNT and CDR2 YYREEE come from the germline V gene (reference sequence). This CDR3 spans 16 amino acids. The CDR3 loop reads CASINRGLQGNTEAFF. Here the CDR3 DNA reads TGTGCCAGCATCAACAGGGGGCTCCAAGGGAACACTGAAGCTTTCTTT.

This rearrangement joins TRBV6-5 to TRBJ1-1; no firm D call. V was shortened by 0 bases and J by 4 bases, with 9 bases between the two germline ends. The CDR3 length is 14 residues. The germline gives CDR1 MNHEY, CDR2 SVGAGI. The CDR3 loop is CASSYSGGGTEAFF. The CDR3 DNA sequence: TGTGCCAGCAGTTACTCGGGAGGTGGCACTGAAGCTTTCTTT.

The chain is built from TRBV11-1 and TRBJ2-1; 7 nucleotides agree with TRBD1. Losses at the gene ends were 5 bases for V and 3 bases for J; bases not matched to a gene: 7. The CDR3 length is 15 residues. CDR1 is SGHAT, CDR2 FQDESV, per germline (reference sequence). CDR3 region: CASSRQGRDYNEQFF. The CDR3 bases are TGTGCCAGCAGCCGACAGGGAAGGGACTACAATGAGCAGTTCTTC.

The chain carries TRBV6-5 and TRBJ2-4; 12 bases are a match to TRBD2. V was clipped by 4 bases and J by 7 bases; unmatched bases: 8. The CDR3 loop spans 16 amino acids. Looked up from germline, CDR1 is MNHEY and CDR2 is SVGAGI. The CDR3 DNA is TGTGCCAGCAGTTCTCCCTCTAGCGGGGGGGCGAACATTCAGTACTTC. It translates to CASSSPSSGGANIQYF.

V and J are TRBV14 and TRBJ1-4; D is uncertain. With 0 bases removed from V and 1 base from J, the gap between germline ends came to 9 bases. This CDR3 spans 16 amino acids. Per the germline V gene, CDR1 is SGHDN and CDR2 is FVKESK. The CDR3 nucleotides are TGTGCCAGCAGCCAAGATCTAAGTCTAACTAATGAAAAACTGTTTTTT. This sequence encodes CASSQDLSLTNEKLFF. Using reference TRBV14 and TRBJ1-4 for the parts outside the CDR3, the full variable domain is EAGVTQFPSHSVIEKGQTVTLRCDPISGHDNLYWYRRVMGKEIKFLLHFVKESKQDESGMPNNRFLAERTGGTYSTLKVQPAELEDSGVYFCASSQDLSLTNEKLFFGSGTQLSVL.

This sequence joins TRBV28 and TRBJ2-7; 8 bases line up with TRBD1. CDR1 and CDR2 (germline): MDHEN, SYDVKM. CDR3 size: 15 residues. The J segment lost 3 bases and the V segment lost 3 bases, leaving 7 bases of the junction unmatched. The CDR3 DNA is TGTGCCAGCAGTTTTCTAACAGGGGGGATCTACGAGCAGTACTTC. This codes for CASSFLTGGIYEQYF.

V is TRBV11-2 and J is TRBJ1-2; the match to TRBD1 covers 8 bases. With 5 bases clipped from V and 8 bases from J, the junction kept 7 bases outside the gene matches. The CDR3 is 13 amino acids. CDR1 is SGHAT and CDR2 is FQNNGV in the germline V gene. The CDR3 coding sequence is TGTGCCAGCAGCGTGACAGGGGCGGGAGGCTACACCTTC. It codes for CASSVTGAGGYTF. Full variable domain (outside the CDR3, taken from reference TRBV11-2 and TRBJ1-2): EAGVAQSPRYKIIEKRQSVAFWCNPISGHATLYWYQQILGQGPKLLIQFQNNGVVDDSQLPKDRFSAERLKGVDSTLKIQPAKLEDSAVYLCASSVTGAGGYTFGSGTRLTVV.

The J gene is TRBJ1-1, the V gene TRBV29-1; 7 nucleotides agree with TRBD1. In germline, CDR1 is SQVTM, CDR2 ANQGSEA. V lost 4 bases to trimming and J lost 2 bases; unmatched junction nucleotides: 4. There are 13 residues in the CDR3. The CDR3 DNA is TGCAGCGTTGGGGGACAGCTCAACACTGAAGCTTTCTTT. It encodes CSVGGQLNTEAFF.

This clone has only a few counts. The chain has TRBV29-1 and TRBJ2-3; maybe TRBD2 (5 bases). Trimming took 2 bases from V and 6 from J, leaving 15 bases between them. Germline loops: CDR1 SQVTM, CDR2 ANQGSEA. CDR3 length equals 14 residues. CDR3 DNA sequence: TGCAGCGTTGAACGGACTGATGCAACCGATACGCAGTATTTT. This sequence encodes CSVERTDATDTQYF.

The chain recombines TRBV29-1 with TRBJ2-5, with TRBD2 identical over 8 bases. The CDR3 loop spans 15 amino acids. Germline lookup yields CDR1 SQVTM and CDR2 ANQGSEA. V was clipped by 3 bases and J by 1 base; unmatched bases: 7. The CDR3 nucleotides read TGCAGCGTTGAGCAAGCGGGGGCCGTCCAAGAGACCCAGTACTTC. Its translation is CSVEQAGAVQETQYF.

The J gene is TRBJ2-3, the V gene TRBV19; TRBD1 might be the D (6 bases). The CDR3 has 14 amino acids. V was cut by 6 bases and J by 6 bases, with 16 bases left in between. Germline V gene lookup returns CDR1 LNHDA and CDR2 SQIVND (reference sequence). The CDR3 reads CASSQGFELDTQYF. In DNA, the CDR3 is TGTGCCAGTAGCCAGGGGTTTGAATTGGATACGCAGTATTTT. The complete variable domain, with remaining parts taken from reference TRBV19 and TRBJ2-3, reads DGGITQSPKYLFRKEGQNVTLSCEQNLNHDAMYWYRQDPGQGLRLIYYSQIVNDFQKGDIAEGYSVSREKKESFPLTVTSAQKNPTAFYLCASSQGFELDTQYFGPGTRLTVL.

This clone was recorded once. This chain links TRBV19 with TRBJ2-2; 9 bases agree with TRBD1. V lost 5 bases, J lost 4 bases, and 8 bases stayed unmatched. This CDR3 spans 16 amino acids. Germline CDR1 is LNHDA and CDR2 is SQIVND (reference sequence). The CDR3 DNA reads as TGTGCCAGTAGTGTCCGCGGACAGGGGCGCACCGGGGAGCTGTTTTTT. It is translated as CASSVRGQGRTGELFF. The full variable domain, rest sourced from reference TRBV19 and TRBJ2-2, is DGGITQSPKYLFRKEGQNVTLSCEQNLNHDAMYWYRQDPGQGLRLIYYSQIVNDFQKGDIAEGYSVSREKKESFPLTVTSAQKNPTAFYLCASSVRGQGRTGELFFGEGSRLTVL.

This clone was seen just once. V is TRBV11-2 and J is TRBJ2-7, with D perhaps TRBD1 (5 bases). The CDR3 is made up of 15 amino acids. V lost 5 bases and J lost 1, with 15 bases in between. Germline CDR1 is SGHAT and CDR2 is FQNNGV. CDR3 in amino acids: CASSPRIDSSYEQYV. Here the CDR3 DNA reads TGTGCCAGCAGCCCTCGTATCGACAGTTCCTACGAGCAGTACGTC.

The chain is built from TRBV6-1 and TRBJ2-1; TRBD2 matches 7 bases. This CDR3 is 19 amino acids long. The germline V gene has CDR1 MNHNS and CDR2 SASEGT. Trimming took 4 bases from V and 5 from J; bases not matched to a gene: 20. As DNA, the CDR3 is TGTGCCAGCAGTGGGGGGATTGGGGCTAGATTAGCGGGTAACAATGAGCAGTTCTTC. Translating gives CASSGGIGARLAGNNEQFF.

This rearrangement joins TRBV28 to TRBJ2-7; TRBD2 matches at 8 bases. V was clipped by 6 bases and J by 3 bases; unmatched bases: 7. Germline V CDR1 and CDR2: MDHEN, SYDVKM. CDR3 length: 14 residues. The DNA for the CDR3 is TGTGCCAGCAGGTCGGCTAGCGGGCTCTACGAGCAGTACTTC. Encoded protein: CASRSASGLYEQYF.

V and J are TRBV4-3 and TRBJ1-2; D is uncertain. The ends were cut back, 4 bases at V and 3 bases at J, with 15 bases in the middle. The CDR3 is 15 residues long. Germline-derived CDR1 and CDR2 are LGHNA and YSLEER. The CDR3 here is CASSPGTGGDYGYTF. CDR3 sequence (DNA): TGCGCCAGCAGCCCTGGCACGGGAGGAGACTATGGCTACACCTTC.

The chain combines TRBV4-1 with TRBJ1-5; D remains unclear. Per germline, CDR1 MGHRA and CDR2 YSYEKL. The germline V and J ends were trimmed by 1 base and 0 bases, with 10 bases remaining between them. The CDR3 totals 16 residues. In nucleotides, the CDR3 is TGCGCCAGCAGCCAAGTAGGGAGAGGTAGCAATCAGCCCCAGCATTTT. Its translation is CASSQVGRGSNQPQHF.

As to this clone: A read error may account for a junction end that differs from germline. V is TRBV2 and J is TRBJ1-2, with no clear D. Germline V lookup: CDR1 SNHLY, CDR2 FYNNEI. CDR3 length: 11 residues. In DNA, the CDR3 is TGTGCCAGCAGTGCCGCCCAAATGCGGGCTTTC. This gives the protein CASSAAQMRAF.

On this clone: An end of the junction does not agree with germline; a read error may underlie this. This chain connects TRBV7-9 to TRBJ2-2, with 7 positions matching TRBD1. The CDR3 contains 16 residues. Germline V CDR1 and CDR2: SEHNR, FQNEAQ (reference sequence). CDR3 region: CSSSLLGTVNTGELFF. The CDR3 DNA sequence: TGTTCCAGCAGCTTATTGGGGACAGTGAACACCGGGGAGCTGTTTTTT.

The chain carries TRBV4-2 and TRBJ2-4; TRBD2 matches at 8 bases. The CDR3 loop spans 17 amino acids. The V gene end was trimmed by 0 bases and the J gene end by 6 bases; junction bases not matched to a gene: 10. The germline gives CDR1 LGHNA, CDR2 YNFKEQ. CDR3 residues: CASSQDPGTSWLNIQYF. The CDR3 DNA reads as TGTGCCAGCAGCCAAGATCCCGGGACTAGTTGGTTAAACATTCAGTACTTC.

The chain combines TRBV28 with TRBJ2-1, with 8 bases matching TRBD1. V shed 1 base, J shed 4 bases, and the junction held 6 bases outside the gene matches. CDR1 is MDHEN and CDR2 is SYDVKM in the germline V gene. This CDR3 comprises 16 residues. CDR3 sequence reads: CASSLSGQGSYNEQFF. CDR3 bases: TGTGCCAGCAGTTTATCCGGACAGGGTAGTTACAATGAGCAGTTCTTC.